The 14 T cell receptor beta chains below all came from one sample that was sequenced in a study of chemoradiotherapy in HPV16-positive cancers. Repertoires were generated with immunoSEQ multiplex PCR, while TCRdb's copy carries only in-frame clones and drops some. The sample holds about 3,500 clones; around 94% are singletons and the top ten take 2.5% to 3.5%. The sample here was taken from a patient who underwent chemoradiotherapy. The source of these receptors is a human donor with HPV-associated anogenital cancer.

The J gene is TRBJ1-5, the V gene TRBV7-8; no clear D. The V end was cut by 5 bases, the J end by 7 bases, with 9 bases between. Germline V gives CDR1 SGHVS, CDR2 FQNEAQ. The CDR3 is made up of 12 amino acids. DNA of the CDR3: TGTGCCAGCAGCCCCACGGGACAGCCCCAGCATTTT. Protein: CASSPTGQPQHF.

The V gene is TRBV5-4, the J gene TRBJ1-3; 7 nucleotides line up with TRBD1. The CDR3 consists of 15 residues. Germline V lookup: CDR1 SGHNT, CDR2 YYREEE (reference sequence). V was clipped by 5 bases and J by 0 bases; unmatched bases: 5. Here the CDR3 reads CASSPDRLSGNTIYF. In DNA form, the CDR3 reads TGTGCCAGCAGTCCGGACAGGCTCTCTGGAAACACCATATATTTT.

As DNA, the CDR3 is TGTGCCAGTAGCTGGGGGACCTCCACCGGGGAGCTGTTTTTT. This translates into CASSWGTSTGELFF. The rearrangement uses TRBV19 and TRBJ2-2; D may correspond to TRBD1 or TRBD2 (5 bases each). The ends were cut back, 6 bases at V and 4 bases at J, with 12 bases in the middle. This CDR3 comprises 14 residues. CDR1 LNHDA and CDR2 SQIVND come from the germline V gene (reference sequence).

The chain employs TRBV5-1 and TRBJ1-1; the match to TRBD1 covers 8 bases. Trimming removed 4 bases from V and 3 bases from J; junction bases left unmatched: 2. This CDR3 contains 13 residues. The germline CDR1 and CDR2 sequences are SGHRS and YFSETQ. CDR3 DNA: TGCGCCAGCAGCAGGGGACAGGACACTGAAGCTTTCTTT. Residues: CASSRGQDTEAFF.

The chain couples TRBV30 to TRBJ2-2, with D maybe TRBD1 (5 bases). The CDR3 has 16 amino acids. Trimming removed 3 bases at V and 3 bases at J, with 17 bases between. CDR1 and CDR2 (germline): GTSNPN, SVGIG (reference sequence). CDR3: CAWSPKAQGYTGELFF. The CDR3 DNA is TGTGCCTGGAGCCCAAAGGCTCAGGGTTACACCGGGGAGCTGTTTTTT. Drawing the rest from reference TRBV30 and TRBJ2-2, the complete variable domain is SQTIHQWPATLVQPVGSPLSLECTVEGTSNPNLYWYRQAAGRGLQLLFYSVGIGQISSEVPQNLSASRPQDRQFILSSKKLLLSDSGFYLCAWSPKAQGYTGELFFGEGSRLTVL.

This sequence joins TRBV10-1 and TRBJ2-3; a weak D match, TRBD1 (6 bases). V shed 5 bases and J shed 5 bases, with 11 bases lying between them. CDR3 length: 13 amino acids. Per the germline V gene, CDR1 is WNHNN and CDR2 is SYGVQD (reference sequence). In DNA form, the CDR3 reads TGCGCCAGCAGTAGGACAGTGGGAGATACGCAGTATTTT. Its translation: CASSRTVGDTQYF.

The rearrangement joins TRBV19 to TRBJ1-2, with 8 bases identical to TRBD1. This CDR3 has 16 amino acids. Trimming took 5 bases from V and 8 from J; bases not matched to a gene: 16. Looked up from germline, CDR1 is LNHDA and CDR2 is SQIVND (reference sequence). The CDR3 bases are TGTGCCAGTAGTCCTCATACCTTCGACAGGGGAGGCGGCTACACCTTC. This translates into CASSPHTFDRGGGYTF.

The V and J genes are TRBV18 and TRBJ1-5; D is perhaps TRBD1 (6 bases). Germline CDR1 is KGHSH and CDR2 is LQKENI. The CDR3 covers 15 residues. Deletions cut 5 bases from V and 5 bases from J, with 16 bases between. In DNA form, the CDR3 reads TGTGCCAGCTCAAGGGACAAGGCCCTTTATCAGCCCCAGCATTTT. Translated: CASSRDKALYQPQHF.

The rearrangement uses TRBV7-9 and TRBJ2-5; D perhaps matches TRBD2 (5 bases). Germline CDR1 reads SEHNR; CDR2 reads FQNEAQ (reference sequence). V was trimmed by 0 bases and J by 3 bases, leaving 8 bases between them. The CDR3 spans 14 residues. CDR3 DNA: TGTGCCAGCAGCTTAGCCGGACTTAAAGAGACCCAGTACTTC. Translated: CASSLAGLKETQYF.

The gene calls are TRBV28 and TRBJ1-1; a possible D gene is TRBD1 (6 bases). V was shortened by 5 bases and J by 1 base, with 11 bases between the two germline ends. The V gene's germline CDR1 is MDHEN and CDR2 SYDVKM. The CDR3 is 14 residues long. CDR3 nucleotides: TGTGCCAGCAGTGCAGGGGTTGGGAACACTGAAGCTTTCTTT. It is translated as CASSAGVGNTEAFF.

CDR3 region: CASSLDGMYGYTF. For the CDR3, the DNA is TGTGCCAGCAGCTTAGATGGGATGTATGGCTACACCTTC. V usage is TRBV7-9 and J usage is TRBJ1-2; D ambiguous. Germline V gives CDR1 SEHNR, CDR2 FQNEAQ (reference sequence). The CDR3 contains 13 residues. Trimming left V 1 base short and J 5 bases short, with 8 bases between.

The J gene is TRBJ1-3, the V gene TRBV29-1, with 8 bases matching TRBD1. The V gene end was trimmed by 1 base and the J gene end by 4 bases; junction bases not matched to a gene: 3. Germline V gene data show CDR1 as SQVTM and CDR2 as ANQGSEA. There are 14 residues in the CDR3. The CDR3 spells CSVEVQGGGNTIYF. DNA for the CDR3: TGCAGCGTTGAAGTACAGGGGGGAGGAAACACCATATATTTT.

The CDR3 loop reads CASSGDRATEAFF. Here the CDR3 DNA reads TGTGCCAGCAGTGGGGACAGGGCCACTGAAGCTTTCTTT. J is TRBJ1-1 and V is TRBV2, with TRBD1 matching over 9 bases. The V and J ends lost 4 bases and 4 bases, in that order; junction bases with no gene match: 1. In germline, CDR1 is SNHLY, CDR2 FYNNEI. CDR3 length equals 13 residues.

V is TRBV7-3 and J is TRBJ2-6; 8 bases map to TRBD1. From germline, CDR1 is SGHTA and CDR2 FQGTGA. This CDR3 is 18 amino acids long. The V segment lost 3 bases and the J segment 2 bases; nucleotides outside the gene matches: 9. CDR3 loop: CASSLTGDILTGANVLTF. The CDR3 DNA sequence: TGTGCCAGCAGCTTGACAGGGGACATTTTGACTGGGGCCAACGTCCTGACTTTC.